The T cell receptor (beta chain) under discussion was sequenced for a study of blood T cells in healthy people across ages. V lost 5 bases and J lost 3, with 16 bases in between. The CDR3 runs to 15 residues. The germline CDR1 and CDR2 sequences are SGHAT and FQNNGV. This clonotype was seen a single time. Then a second PCR, running about 6 to 12 cycles, was carried out with a sample-barcoded 5' primer and a J-beta primer mix. MiXCR was run by TCRdb on the 5' RACE reads, yielding one entry per CDR3 protein. The sample yields 790,000 or so distinct CDR3 sequences, 35% to 60% seen once. The sequence was obtained from an elderly man in good health. V is TRBV11-2 and J is TRBJ1-1; a weak D match, TRBD1 (6 bases). The sequenced sample consisted of blood. The CDR3 is CASSLRGPGDTEAFF. The CDR3 nucleotides read TGTGCCAGCAGCCTACGCGGGCCAGGGGACACTGAAGCTTTCTTT.